The present T cell receptor beta chain was sequenced within a study of CD8 T cells in Susac syndrome. The CDR3 loop spans 17 amino acids. In germline, CDR1 is LGHNA, CDR2 YNFKEQ. V was pared by 0 bases and J by 2 bases, with 11 bases between. The RNA input was about 0.5 to 1 ug, and it was reverse transcribed with random hexamers. Each CDR3 protein gets one entry after TCRdb re-called the immunoSEQ multiplex PCR reads with MiXCR. The sample comprises about 190,000 distinct CDR3 sequences, 90% to 96% of which are singletons, and roughly 0.098% rests with the top ten. V gene TRBV4-2 combines with J gene TRBJ2-6; unclear D gene. Sample: CD4+ T cells from PBMCs. This sequence originates from a human donor with Susac syndrome. CDR3 nucleotide sequence: TGTGCCAGCAGCCAAGATCGGGCAGTGGCTGGGGCCAACGTCCTGACTTTC. This sequence encodes CASSQDRAVAGANVLTF.